A selection of T cell receptor beta chains follows, all from one sample in a study of human T cells and chemical hapten exposure. TCRdb independently ran MiXCR on the RACE reads; one entry per CDR3 protein. Among roughly 260,000 distinct CDR3 sequences listed, about 9% were seen once. Sequenced material: whole blood, taken in connection with sensitization to the hapten diphenylcyclopropenone (DPC). The receptor source for this set is a middle-aged woman with alopecia areata. Some clones in this sample may be carry-over from other donors' samples. Each CDR3 is given with its conserved first and last residue. The D gene is left open where the match is weak. Where a row states a size, it is once, few, many or the class of an expanded clone; other rows omit it.

clone_size	v_call	d_call	j_call	cdr3_aa	cdr3_nt
-	TRBV10-3	TRBD2	TRBJ2-5	CAISERLAEETQYF	TGTGCCATCAGTGAGAGACTAGCGGAAGAGACCCAGTACTTC
many	TRBV7-8	-	TRBJ1-4	CASSRREGEKLFF	TGTGCCAGCAGCCGCCGAGAGGGGGAAAAACTGTTTTTT
-	TRBV28	TRBD2	TRBJ2-7	CASRTSGSFYEQYF	TGTGCCAGCCGGACTAGCGGGAGTTTCTACGAGCAGTACTTC
few	TRBV6-1	TRBD2	TRBJ2-3	CASTDGVAGSTDTQYF	TGTGCCAGCACCGACGGGGTAGCGGGAAGCACAGATACGCAGTATTTT
-	TRBV7-3	-	TRBJ2-3	CASTIAGTDTQYF	TGTGCCAGCACCATAGCGGGCACAGATACGCAGTATTTT
-	TRBV29-1	TRBD1	TRBJ2-1	CSVAPFQTGDEQFF	TGCAGCGTTGCCCCGTTTCAAACAGGGGATGAGCAGTTCTTC
many	TRBV5-8	-	TRBJ1-3	CASRPRHAQGNTIYF	TGTGCCAGCAGACCTCGACACGCACAGGGAAACACCATATATTTT
few	TRBV7-9	-	TRBJ2-7	CASSFPAGTRGAVHYEQYF	TGTGCCAGCAGCTTTCCTGCCGGGACGCGGGGCGCGGTCCACTACGAGCAGTACTTC
-	TRBV15	-	TRBJ1-5	CATRDPGRETGQPQHF	TGTGCCACCAGGGACCCGGGACGGGAGACAGGTCAGCCCCAGCATTTT
many	TRBV24-1	TRBD2	TRBJ2-1	CATSDPQGSLAGGPKQFF	TGTGCCACCAGTGATCCCCAGGGATCCCTAGCGGGAGGGCCGAAGCAGTTCTTC
many	TRBV5-4	TRBD2	TRBJ2-5	CASSSTSGRAVAETQYF	TGTGCCAGCAGCTCAACTAGCGGGAGGGCCGTGGCAGAGACCCAGTACTTC
-	TRBV29-1	-	TRBJ2-1	CSVQGGLHNEQFF	TGCAGCGTACAGGGCGGACTCCACAATGAGCAGTTCTTC
few	TRBV5-6	-	TRBJ2-7	CASSFMEEQYF	TGTGCCAGCAGCTTCATGGAAGAGCAGTACTTC
few	TRBV27	-	TRBJ2-2	CASNIRGYTGELFF	TGTGCCAGCAACATTCGGGGTTACACCGGGGAGCTGTTTTTT
-	TRBV4-2	TRBD1	TRBJ2-3	CASSSDRELTDTQYF	TGTGCCAGCAGCTCAGACAGGGAACTCACAGATACGCAGTATTTT
-	TRBV27	TRBD2	TRBJ2-1	CASSAKLASSYNEQFF	TGTGCCAGCAGTGCTAAACTAGCGTCCTCCTACAATGAGCAGTTCTTC
-	TRBV7-2	TRBD1	TRBJ1-5	CASSADRGLQPQHF	TGTGCCAGCAGCGCGGACAGGGGGCTTCAGCCCCAGCATTTT
-	TRBV12-3/TRBV12-4	TRBD1	TRBJ2-1	CASRGYRGENNEQFF	TGTGCCAGCAGGGGTTACAGGGGGGAAAACAATGAGCAGTTCTTC
-	TRBV6-2/TRBV6-3	-	TRBJ1-3	CASSYGGEWDTIYF	TGTGCCAGCAGTTACGGCGGGGAATGGGACACCATATATTTT
many	TRBV28	-	TRBJ2-1	CASSLRRGSYNEQFF	TGTGCCAGCAGTTTACGTCGGGGCTCCTACAATGAGCAGTTCTTC
few	TRBV25-1	-	TRBJ2-7	CASRRGTSYEQYF	TGTGCCAGCCGCCGGGGTACTTCCTACGAGCAGTACTTC
-	TRBV12-5	TRBD2	TRBJ2-7	CASGWPIGLAGYEQYF	TGTGCTAGTGGTTGGCCAATAGGACTAGCGGGCTACGAGCAGTACTTC
-	TRBV12-3/TRBV12-4	-	TRBJ1-4	CASSLSTVNEKLFF	TGTGCCAGCAGTCTATCGACGGTGAATGAAAAACTGTTTTTT
-	TRBV5-1	TRBD2	TRBJ2-7	CASSLELAGEQYF	TGCGCCAGCAGCTTGGAACTAGCGGGCGAGCAGTACTTC
few	TRBV3-1	TRBD2	TRBJ2-7	CASRKTSGYEQYF	TGTGCCAGCAGAAAGACTAGCGGGTACGAGCAGTACTTC
few	TRBV28	-	TRBJ2-3	CASSRASPDTQYF	TGTGCCAGCAGCCGGGCCTCGCCAGATACGCAGTATTTT
few	TRBV20-1	-	TRBJ2-3	CSARVVDTQYF	TGCAGTGCTAGAGTGGTTGATACGCAGTATTTT
few	TRBV11-2	-	TRBJ1-1	CASSPPGSRAEAFF	TGTGCCAGCAGCCCACCCGGGTCTCGGGCTGAAGCTTTCTTT
-	TRBV12-3/TRBV12-4	TRBD2	TRBJ2-5	CASSLGFRSGSTQETQYF	TGTGCCAGCAGTTTAGGGTTTCGAAGCGGGAGTACCCAAGAGACCCAGTACTTC
few	TRBV10-3	TRBD2	TRBJ2-3	CAISGGGTSVTDTQYF	TGTGCCATCAGTGGGGGAGGGACTAGCGTCACAGATACGCAGTATTTT
-	TRBV2	-	TRBJ2-1	CASKGLGEQFF	TGTGCCAGCAAGGGCCTCGGTGAGCAGTTCTTC
many	TRBV7-2	TRBD1	TRBJ1-5	CASSLMAGGLNQPQHF	TGTGCCAGCAGCTTAATGGCAGGGGGATTGAATCAGCCCCAGCATTTT
many	TRBV4-3	-	TRBJ1-5	CASSLTGRADYSNQPQHF	TGCGCCAGCAGCCTCACAGGTCGGGCGGATTATAGCAATCAGCCCCAGCATTTT
many	TRBV12-3/TRBV12-4	TRBD2	TRBJ2-7	CASSLARSGRTYEQYF	TGTGCCAGCAGTTTAGCGCGTAGCGGGAGGACCTACGAGCAGTACTTC
few	TRBV5-5	TRBD2	TRBJ2-3	CASSPQGTSGRGADTQYF	TGTGCCAGCAGCCCGCAAGGGACTAGCGGGAGAGGGGCAGATACGCAGTATTTT
few	TRBV28	TRBD2	TRBJ2-1	CASRTSGSDNEQFF	TGTGCCAGCAGGACTAGCGGGAGTGACAATGAGCAGTTCTTC
few	TRBV11-2	-	TRBJ2-2	CASSLGHWSTGELFF	TGTGCCAGCAGCTTAGGTCACTGGAGCACCGGGGAGCTGTTTTTT
-	TRBV6-5	-	TRBJ1-2	CASSYGRSNYGYTF	TGTGCCAGCAGTTACGGGCGATCTAACTATGGCTACACCTTC
many	TRBV6-5	-	TRBJ2-2	CASVRSPNTGELFF	TGTGCCAGCGTACGGAGCCCGAACACCGGGGAGCTGTTTTTT
many	TRBV7-2	-	TRBJ1-2	CASSLGPDSSYGYTF	TGTGCCAGCAGCTTAGGTCCAGACTCGAGCTATGGCTACACCTTC
-	TRBV15	-	TRBJ2-3	CATSRDQGHSTDTQYF	TGTGCCACCAGCAGAGACCAGGGGCATAGCACAGATACGCAGTATTTT
few	TRBV6-5	-	TRBJ2-5	CASRDPAANSETQYF	TGTGCCAGCAGAGACCCTGCAGCGAATTCAGAGACCCAGTACTTC
-	TRBV20-1	-	TRBJ1-3	CSAPGVEGNTIYF	TGCAGTGCCCCAGGGGTGGAGGGAAACACCATATATTTT
-	TRBV9	-	TRBJ1-2	CASSPGNGAYGYTF	TGTGCCAGCAGCCCAGGGAATGGGGCCTATGGCTACACCTTC